Following are 27 T cell receptor beta chains from one sample sequenced in a study of blood T cell repertoires in COVID-19. Clones were sequenced by immunoSEQ multiplex PCR, and TCRdb holds only the in-frame ones, with some missing. The sample includes 25,000 to 40,000 clones, 90% of them seen just once. The source material was peripheral blood. These receptors were obtained from a man between 65 and 85 years old with active or convalescent COVID-19.

The chain combines TRBV5-5 with TRBJ2-7; TRBD1 agrees at 7 bases. This CDR3 has 15 residues. Germline lookup yields CDR1 SGHKS and CDR2 YYEKEE (reference sequence). J lost 2 bases, V lost 4 bases, and 9 bases had no gene match. The DNA of the CDR3 is TGTGCCAGCAGCCCCCAGACAGGGTTAACCTACGAGCAGTACTTC. It translates to CASSPQTGLTYEQYF.

The table lists this clone with a count of one. The genes are TRBV18 and TRBJ1-2, with 11 bases identical to TRBD1. The V gene end was trimmed by 3 bases and the J gene end by 6 bases; junction bases not matched to a gene: 9. The CDR3 has 16 amino acids. Looked up from germline, CDR1 is KGHSH and CDR2 is LQKENI. As DNA, the CDR3 is TGTGCCAGCTCACCCACGGACAGGGGGCTATCGAATGGCTACACCTTC. This encodes CASSPTDRGLSNGYTF. Variable domain in full (rest from reference TRBV18 and TRBJ1-2): NAGVMQNPRHLVRRRGQEARLRCSPMKGHSHVYWYRQLPEEGLKFMVYLQKENIIDESGMPKERFSAEFPKEGPSILRIQQVVRGDSAAYFCASSPTDRGLSNGYTFGSGTRLTVV.

This chain connects TRBV28 to TRBJ1-2; D gene unclear. Germline assignment: CDR1 MDHEN and CDR2 SYDVKM. With 4 bases removed from V and 3 bases from J, the gap between germline ends came to 9 bases. The CDR3 spans 13 residues. The CDR3: CASSSGLHYGYTF. The CDR3 nucleotides read TGTGCCAGCAGTTCAGGTCTACACTATGGCTACACCTTC.

J is TRBJ1-2 and V is TRBV19, with a tentative D call TRBD1 (5 bases). Germline V lookup: CDR1 LNHDA, CDR2 SQIVND (reference sequence). CDR3 length: 14 residues. Trimming cost V 9 bases and J 4 bases, with 18 bases left between them. The CDR3 nucleotides read TGTGCCAGCTCCTGGGGGAGGGAAGGCTATGGCTACACCTTC. Encoded protein: CASSWGREGYGYTF. Full variable domain (missing parts from reference TRBV19 and TRBJ1-2): DGGITQSPKYLFRKEGQNVTLSCEQNLNHDAMYWYRQDPGQGLRLIYYSQIVNDFQKGDIAEGYSVSREKKESFPLTVTSAQKNPTAFYLCASSWGREGYGYTFGSGTRLTVV.

The CDR3 is CAWSPLKPGGSYNEQFF. The CDR3 DNA reads as TGTGCCTGGAGCCCCCTCAAACCAGGGGGCTCCTACAATGAGCAGTTCTTC. This chain uses TRBV30 with TRBJ2-1; 7 bases agree with TRBD1. The germline CDR1 and CDR2 sequences are GTSNPN and SVGIG (reference sequence). V trimming: 3 bases; J trimming: 0 bases; junction bases outside the gene matches: 11. This CDR3 has 17 residues. Variable domain in full (rest from reference TRBV30 and TRBJ2-1): SQTIHQWPATLVQPVGSPLSLECTVEGTSNPNLYWYRQAAGRGLQLLFYSVGIGQISSEVPQNLSASRPQDRQFILSSKKLLLSDSGFYLCAWSPLKPGGSYNEQFFGPGTRLTVL.

This clone occurred a few times. A read error may produce the germline difference seen at one junction end. The chain couples TRBV29-1 to TRBJ1-1, with D maybe TRBD1 (6 bases). Germline V gene sequence: CDR1 SQVTM, CDR2 ANQGSEA. The CDR3 length is 13 residues. The CDR3 DNA sequence: TGCAGCGCTGAAGGACAGACCAACACTGAAGCTTTCTTT. Residues: CSAEGQTNTEAFF.

The CDR3 is CASSEEGTRNSPLHF. The CDR3 bases are TGTGCCAGCAGTGAAGAGGGGACAAGAAATTCACCCCTCCACTTT. The genes are TRBV2 and TRBJ1-6; D might be TRBD1 (6 bases). The CDR3 totals 15 residues. Germline V gene lookup returns CDR1 SNHLY and CDR2 FYNNEI. Trimming took off 1 base at V and 7 bases at J, with 11 bases between the two ends.

The table lists this clone with a count of one. This chain links TRBV19 with TRBJ2-1; TRBD1 matches at 7 bases. The CDR3 extends over 15 amino acids. The J segment lost 3 bases and the V segment lost 5 bases, leaving 7 bases of the junction unmatched. Germline CDR1 reads LNHDA; CDR2 reads SQIVND (reference sequence). The CDR3 sequence: CASSLGPGGYNEQFF. The CDR3 DNA is TGTGCCAGTAGTCTGGGACCAGGGGGCTACAATGAGCAGTTCTTC.

This clone was counted between two and nine times. This rearrangement joins TRBV5-6 to TRBJ1-3; possible D gene TRBD1, 6 bases. This CDR3 is built from 15 residues. Trimming stripped 4 bases from V and 3 bases from J, with 14 bases between. Germline-derived CDR1 and CDR2 are SGHDT and YYEEEE. CDR3 sequence (DNA): TGTGCCAGCAGCCGGGAGGGGGTCGGTGGAAACACCATATATTTT. Its protein is CASSREGVGGNTIYF.

This clone occurred a few times. The sample carries other DNA sequences with the same CDR3. The chain recombines TRBV29-1 with TRBJ2-1, with 7 positions matching TRBD1. From germline, CDR1 is SQVTM and CDR2 ANQGSEA. The V gene end was trimmed by 4 bases and the J gene end by 6 bases; junction bases not matched to a gene: 3. This CDR3 is built from 12 residues. The CDR3 loop is CSVAAGGNEQFF. CDR3 sequence (DNA): TGCAGCGTTGCCGCAGGGGGCAATGAGCAGTTCTTC.

The chain recombines TRBV14 with TRBJ1-5; no clear D gene. The CDR3 has 14 residues. Germline-derived CDR1 and CDR2 are SGHDN and FVKESK. V was trimmed by 4 bases and J by 7 bases, leaving 14 bases between them. Here the CDR3 reads CASSPGEAHQPQHF. Written as DNA, the CDR3 is TGTGCCAGCAGCCCTGGGGAGGCGCACCAGCCCCAGCATTTT.

The chain recombines TRBV19 with TRBJ1-5; 10 bases map to TRBD1. The CDR3 runs 18 residues. Germline loops: CDR1 LNHDA, CDR2 SQIVND (reference sequence). V was pared by 5 bases and J by 0 bases, with 10 bases of the junction left unmatched. Here the CDR3 reads CASSSPWTGGYSNQPQHF. CDR3 nucleotide sequence: TGTGCCAGTAGTTCCCCGTGGACAGGGGGATATAGCAATCAGCCCCAGCATTTT.

The CDR3 bases are TGCAGCGTTCCCGGCGGGGACAGGGGCAGCTATGGCTACACCTTC. It yields the protein CSVPGGDRGSYGYTF. V is TRBV29-1 and J is TRBJ1-2; 10 nucleotides line up with TRBD1. The CDR3 consists of 15 residues. The junction had 10 bases not matched to a gene; V was cut back by 5 bases and J by 4 bases. The germline gives CDR1 SQVTM, CDR2 ANQGSEA.

The J gene is TRBJ2-1, the V gene TRBV9; 10 bases fit TRBD1. This CDR3 spans 14 amino acids. V shed 3 bases, J shed 8 bases, and the junction held 5 bases outside the gene matches. Germline CDR1 reads SGDLS; CDR2 reads YYNGEE. CDR3 in amino acids: CASSAGTGVHEQFF. The DNA for the CDR3 is TGTGCCAGCAGCGCCGGGACAGGGGTGCATGAGCAGTTCTTC. Supplemented by reference TRBV9 and TRBJ2-1, the full variable domain reads DSGVTQTPKHLITATGQRVTLRCSPRSGDLSVYWYQQSLDQGLQFLIQYYNGEERAKGNILERFSAQQFPDLHSELNLSSLELGDSALYFCASSAGTGVHEQFFGPGTRLTVL.

This rearrangement joins TRBV7-2 to TRBJ1-2; weak D call: TRBD1 (6 bases). CDR1 SGHTA and CDR2 FQGNSA come from the germline V gene. V lost 6 bases and J lost 8, with 10 bases in between. The CDR3 is 11 amino acids. In nucleotides, the CDR3 is TGTGCCAGCAGACTTAGGGGGGGCTACACCTTC. Amino acids: CASRLRGGYTF. The full variable domain, with the rest looked up from reference TRBV7-2 and TRBJ1-2, is GAGVSQSPSNKVTEKGKDVELRCDPISGHTALYWYRQSLGQGLEFLIYFQGNSAPDKSGLPSDRFSAERTGGSVSTLTIQRTQQEDSAVYLCASRLRGGYTFGSGTRLTVV.

The rearrangement uses TRBV12-5 and TRBJ1-5; perhaps TRBD1 as D (5 bases). CDR3 length: 14 amino acids. The V end lost 1 base, the J end lost 7 bases, and 11 bases lay between the germline ends. Germline V gene lookup returns CDR1 LGHNT and CDR2 FRNRAP. The CDR3 region has the DNA TGTGCTAGTGGTTTGGGGGGCGCGGAACAGCCCCAGCATTTT. Encoded protein: CASGLGGAEQPQHF. Combining the CDR3 with reference TRBV12-5 and TRBJ1-5 gives the whole variable domain DARVTQTPRHKVTEMGQEVTMRCQPILGHNTVFWYRQTMMQGLELLAYFRNRAPLDDSGMPKDRFSAEMPDATLATLKIQPSEPRDSAVYFCASGLGGAEQPQHFGDGTRLSIL.

The chain has TRBV7-9 and TRBJ2-7, with 12 nucleotides matching TRBD2. This CDR3 comprises 14 residues. With 5 bases clipped from V and 6 bases from J, the junction kept 5 bases outside the gene matches. The germline CDR1 and CDR2 sequences are SEHNR and FQNEAQ (reference sequence). In DNA form, the CDR3 reads TGTGCCAGCAGCGCGGGACTAGCGGGCGTCGAGCAGTACTTC. It encodes CASSAGLAGVEQYF.

This clone was seen only once. The rearrangement links TRBV19 to TRBJ1-5; D is unresolved. CDR1 LNHDA and CDR2 SQIVND come from the germline V gene (reference sequence). Trimming took 0 bases from V and 0 from J, leaving 24 bases between them. The length of the CDR3 is 21 residues. The CDR3 here is CASSIDVSEASTTNSNQPQHF. CDR3 DNA sequence: TGTGCCAGTAGTATAGATGTATCCGAGGCCTCGACGACGAATAGCAATCAGCCCCAGCATTTT.

This sequence joins TRBV18 and TRBJ2-2; perhaps TRBD1 as D (6 bases). The CDR3 is made up of 16 amino acids. Trimming cost V 3 bases and J 4 bases, with 15 bases left between them. Germline CDR1 and CDR2: KGHSH and LQKENI. This CDR3 is CASSPLGAGVTGELFF. CDR3 sequence (DNA): TGTGCCAGCTCACCGTTGGGGGCAGGAGTCACCGGGGAGCTGTTTTTT.

The V and J genes are TRBV6-6 and TRBJ2-7; TRBD1 matches at 11 bases. CDR1 and CDR2 (germline): MNHNY, SVGAGI (reference sequence). The CDR3 consists of 16 residues. Trimming cost V 5 bases and J 2 bases; bases outside gene matches: 8. The chain's CDR3 is CASSKITGQGAYEQYF. CDR3 coding DNA: TGTGCCAGCAGTAAAATAACGGGACAGGGGGCCTACGAGCAGTACTTC.

The V call is TRBV7-9, the J call TRBJ2-1, with 10 bases lining up with TRBD2. V lost 1 base, J lost 14 bases, and 8 bases stayed unmatched. The V gene's germline CDR1 is SEHNR and CDR2 FQNEAQ (reference sequence). This CDR3 comprises 14 residues. The CDR3 region has the DNA TGTGCCAGCAGCTTAGGCCCACTAGCGGGGCGAAAGTTCTTC. Translation gives CASSLGPLAGRKFF.

The chain has TRBV10-1 and TRBJ2-3; maybe TRBD2 (5 bases). This CDR3 region has 17 residues. Trimming pared 0 bases from V and 1 base from J, leaving 14 bases between. Per germline, CDR1 WNHNN and CDR2 SYGVQD (reference sequence). CDR3 region: CASSESRLSEGTDTQYF. CDR3 sequence (DNA): TGCGCCAGCAGTGAGTCGAGACTGTCGGAGGGCACAGATACGCAGTATTTT.

The chain joins TRBV7-8 to TRBJ1-2; D perhaps matches TRBD1 (6 bases). V lost 1 base and J lost 3, with 12 bases in between. This CDR3 comprises 15 residues. CDR1 is SGHVS and CDR2 is FQNEAQ in the germline V gene. The CDR3 sequence is CASSLGQARDYGYTF. CDR3 in DNA: TGTGCCAGCAGCTTAGGACAGGCTAGGGACTATGGCTACACCTTC.

The chain has TRBV4-1 and TRBJ2-5; 9 nucleotides line up with TRBD2. The CDR3 runs 16 residues. Germline CDR1 and CDR2: MGHRA and YSYEKL. With 5 bases clipped from V and 6 bases from J, the junction kept 13 bases outside the gene matches. As DNA, the CDR3 is TGCGCCAGCAGCTCCCCCCCGACTAGCGGTGGAAAGACCCAGTACTTC. Its protein is CASSSPPTSGGKTQYF.

The CDR3 region has the DNA TGTGCCAGCAGCTTGGGAGTTCACTCCGGGGAGCTGTTTTTT. It encodes CASSLGVHSGELFF. The J gene is TRBJ2-2, the V gene TRBV5-5; D is ambiguous. Per the germline V gene, CDR1 is SGHKS and CDR2 is YYEKEE (reference sequence). The CDR3 has 14 residues. V was shortened by 0 bases and J by 6 bases, with 9 bases between the two germline ends.

The chain carries TRBV5-1 and TRBJ1-3; no clear D. CDR3 length: 13 residues. Trimming pared 3 bases from V and 2 bases from J, leaving 6 bases between. The germline V gene has CDR1 SGHRS and CDR2 YFSETQ. CDR3: CASSWTAGNTIYF. The CDR3 region has the DNA TGCGCCAGCAGCTGGACTGCTGGAAACACCATATATTTT.

The chain is built from TRBV18 and TRBJ1-3; 9 nucleotides line up with TRBD1. The junction had 3 bases not matched to a gene; V was cut back by 3 bases and J by 6 bases. The CDR3 sequence is 14 residues long. Per the germline V gene, CDR1 is KGHSH and CDR2 is LQKENI. The CDR3 bases are TGTGCCAGCTCACCCGGGACAGGGCAAAACACCATATATTTT. It translates to CASSPGTGQNTIYF. Drawing the rest from reference TRBV18 and TRBJ1-3, the complete variable domain is NAGVMQNPRHLVRRRGQEARLRCSPMKGHSHVYWYRQLPEEGLKFMVYLQKENIIDESGMPKERFSAEFPKEGPSILRIQQVVRGDSAAYFCASSPGTGQNTIYFGEGSWLTVV.